This T cell receptor beta chain was sequenced in a study of blood T cell repertoires in COVID-19. Study as a whole: Samples came from the United States, Italy and Spain, spanning acute and convalescent COVID-19. The cDNA or gDNA used as material had been derived from T cells, B-cell-depleted T cells, or PBMCs.

CDR1 and CDR2 (germline): LGHNA, YSLEER. The CDR3 consists of 14 residues. With 6 bases removed from V and 8 bases from J, the gap between germline ends came to 19 bases. Original processing notes: Researchers report that nucleated cell counts were estimated from reference gene primer amplification. Data came from immunoSEQ multiplex PCR; TCRdb stores just in-frame clones and leaves some out. V and J calls and clone size are given by that table; D and trimming were obtained from the DNA. Of approximately 110,000 clones listed, around nine tenths are singletons. This clonotype was sampled from a woman between 65 and 79 years old who had recovered from COVID-19. The V gene is TRBV4-3, the J gene TRBJ1-1; D is possibly TRBD1 (6 bases). The sample taken for sequencing was peripheral blood. The CDR3 sequence is CASRPQGEQGEAFF. The CDR3 DNA sequence: TGCGCCAGCAGACCCCAAGGGGAACAGGGCGAAGCTTTCTTT.